Following are 23 T cell receptor beta chains from one sample sequenced in a study of T cell responses to AZD1222 COVID-19 vaccine. Libraries were prepared by immunoSEQ multiplex PCR; TCRdb keeps only in-frame clonotypes and omits some of them. Of around 35,000 clones in the sample, 75% to 90% were seen once. The material was peripheral blood, obtained on day 0 of AZD1222 vaccination. All receptors derive from an adult in good health.

V and J are TRBV11-2 and TRBJ2-7, with D unresolved. CDR1 and CDR2 from the germline V gene are SGHAT and FQNNGV. The length of the CDR3 is 15 residues. V was trimmed by 5 bases and J by 2 bases, leaving 16 bases between them. The CDR3 DNA sequence: TGTGCCAGCAGCGTGGGAAGAGGATTAGCCTACGAGCAGTACTTC. It is translated as CASSVGRGLAYEQYF.

The chain uses TRBV9 and TRBJ1-2; D not certain. CDR1 is SGDLS and CDR2 is YYNGEE in the germline V gene. V was cut by 0 bases and J by 1 base, with 7 bases left in between. The CDR3 is 14 residues long. CDR3: CASSVDGNNYGYTF. The CDR3 nucleotides are TGTGCCAGCAGCGTAGATGGGAATAACTATGGCTACACCTTC.

The chain couples TRBV7-3 to TRBJ2-2; D is tentatively TRBD1 or TRBD2 (5 bases each). The CDR3 loop spans 14 amino acids. CDR1 and CDR2 from the germline V gene are SGHTA and FQGTGA. Trimming shortened V by 6 bases and J by 3 bases, and 11 bases separated the two germline ends. CDR3: CASSSLGHTGELFF. In nucleotides, the CDR3 is TGTGCCAGCAGTTCATTGGGACACACCGGGGAGCTGTTTTTT.

This clone has more than one count but fewer than ten. The rearrangement uses TRBV27 and TRBJ2-7; D gene unclear. The germline gives CDR1 MNHEY, CDR2 SMNVEV (reference sequence). The CDR3 has 10 residues. The V end was cut by 10 bases, the J end by 2 bases, with 6 bases between. The CDR3 coding sequence is TGTGCCACTCCCCCCTACGAGCAGTACTTC. Translating gives CATPPYEQYF.

This sequence joins TRBV7-2 and TRBJ1-6; D possibly corresponds to TRBD1 (6 bases). This CDR3 spans 15 amino acids. V was pared by 5 bases and J by 10 bases, with 18 bases between. The germline V gene encodes CDR1 SGHTA and CDR2 FQGNSA. This CDR3 reads CASSKLQGLGSPLHF. For the CDR3, the DNA is TGTGCCAGCAGCAAACTACAGGGCTTGGGGTCACCCCTCCACTTT.

This rearrangement joins TRBV29-1 to TRBJ2-1; D is possibly TRBD1 (5 bases). The germline V gene encodes CDR1 SQVTM and CDR2 ANQGSEA. Trimming shortened V by 3 bases and J by 4 bases, and 10 bases separated the two germline ends. The CDR3 runs 13 residues. The CDR3: CSVEWGTYNEQFF. CDR3 DNA: TGCAGCGTTGAGTGGGGCACTTACAATGAGCAGTTCTTC.

J is TRBJ1-2 and V is TRBV2, with TRBD1 as a possible D gene (5 bases). Trimming took 6 bases from V and 3 from J, leaving 5 bases between them. Germline CDR1 is SNHLY and CDR2 is FYNNEI. CDR3 length: 11 amino acids. CDR3 in amino acids: CASRGDYGYTF. CDR3 in DNA: TGTGCCAGCAGGGGGGACTATGGCTACACCTTC. Combining the CDR3 with reference TRBV2 and TRBJ1-2 gives the whole variable domain EPEVTQTPSHQVTQMGQEVILRCVPISNHLYFYWYRQILGQKVEFLVSFYNNEISEKSEIFDDQFSVERPDGSNFTLKIRSTKLEDSAMYFCASRGDYGYTFGSGTRLTVV.

The rearrangement joins TRBV5-1 to TRBJ2-5; D is ambiguous. The V gene's germline CDR1 is SGHRS and CDR2 YFSETQ. The CDR3 covers 14 residues. V lost 0 bases and J lost 0, with 6 bases in between. The CDR3 reads CASSLAGYQETQYF. The CDR3 bases are TGCGCCAGCAGCTTGGCCGGGTACCAAGAGACCCAGTACTTC.

This chain links TRBV27 with TRBJ1-2, with 7 bases matching TRBD1. The CDR3 is made up of 15 amino acids. Trimming removed 0 bases from V and 8 bases from J; junction bases left unmatched: 9. Germline V gene lookup returns CDR1 MNHEY and CDR2 SMNVEV (reference sequence). The CDR3 loop is CASSLSGEGQEGYTF. DNA for the CDR3: TGTGCCAGCAGTTTATCTGGGGAAGGACAGGAGGGCTACACCTTC.

The genes are TRBV28 and TRBJ1-1, with D possibly TRBD1 on 5 matching bases. Germline CDR1 and CDR2: MDHEN and SYDVKM. V was cut by 6 bases and J by 5 bases, with 7 bases left in between. The CDR3 is 11 amino acids. The CDR3, as DNA: TGTGCCAGCAGGGGGGGGACTGAAGCTTTCTTT. Translation gives CASRGGTEAFF.

CDR3 amino acids: CASSGQGAIGGELFF. CDR3 coding DNA: TGCGCCAGCAGTGGACAGGGGGCGATCGGCGGGGAGCTGTTTTTT. This chain joins TRBV5-1 and TRBJ2-2, with 11 nucleotides matching TRBD1. Germline CDR1 is SGHRS and CDR2 is YFSETQ. The CDR3 covers 15 residues. V shed 5 bases and J 7 bases; nucleotides not matched to a gene: 7.

This clone has more than one count but fewer than ten. This chain connects TRBV13 to TRBJ1-1; no definite D call. CDR1 PRHDT and CDR2 FYEKMQ come from the germline V gene (reference sequence). The CDR3 length is 15 residues. Deletions cut 5 bases from V and 0 bases from J, with 13 bases between. As DNA, the CDR3 is TGTGCCAGCAGCGGACCAGTCCTAATGAACACTGAAGCTTTCTTT. Protein: CASSGPVLMNTEAFF.

The chain has TRBV6-2 or TRBV6-3 and TRBJ2-3; D tentatively fits TRBD1 or TRBD2 (5 bases each). Between the trimmed V and J ends, which lost 3 bases and 4 bases, there was a span of 8 bases. The CDR3 covers 13 residues. Germline CDR1 reads MNHEY; CDR2 reads SVGEGT. The CDR3 loop is CASSYGGPDTQYF. The CDR3 region has the DNA TGTGCCAGCAGTTATGGGGGACCAGATACGCAGTATTTT.

The chain employs TRBV20-1 and TRBJ1-1, with D possibly matching TRBD1 (6 bases). CDR3 size: 14 residues. CDR1 is DFQATT, CDR2 SNEGSKA, per germline (reference sequence). V was clipped by 3 bases and J by 0 bases, with 11 bases between them. The CDR3 DNA follows: TGCAGTGCTAGTGGGGGCAGATTGAACACTGAAGCTTTCTTT. Translated: CSASGGRLNTEAFF.

V usage is TRBV7-9 and J usage is TRBJ2-3; D call uncertain. The germline V gene encodes CDR1 SEHNR and CDR2 FQNEAQ (reference sequence). V gave up 5 bases and J gave up 4 bases, with 10 bases separating them. CDR3 size: 13 residues. The CDR3 spells CASSPSWADTQYF. CDR3 nucleotide sequence: TGTGCCAGCAGCCCGTCCTGGGCAGATACGCAGTATTTT.

The chain recombines TRBV27 with TRBJ2-1; 8 bases fit TRBD2. The CDR3 sequence is 13 residues long. The germline CDR1 and CDR2 sequences are MNHEY and SMNVEV (reference sequence). The trim removed 9 bases at V and 4 bases at J, leaving 5 bases unmatched. CDR3 amino acids: CASTGGVYNEQFF. The CDR3 region has the DNA TGTGCCAGTACGGGAGGGGTTTACAATGAGCAGTTCTTC.

V usage is TRBV29-1 and J usage is TRBJ2-7; the D call may be TRBD1 or TRBD2 (5 bases each). Per germline, CDR1 SQVTM and CDR2 ANQGSEA. CDR3 length equals 13 residues. Trimming took off 5 bases at V and 0 bases at J, with 11 bases between the two ends. CDR3 nucleotide sequence: TGCAGCGTTTACGGGGACGGCTCCTACGAGCAGTACTTC. Translating it yields CSVYGDGSYEQYF.

J is TRBJ2-2 and V is TRBV11-2; a weak D match, TRBD2 (6 bases). The CDR3 totals 14 residues. V dropped 1 base and J dropped 6 bases, with 9 bases sitting between them. CDR1 and CDR2 from the germline V gene are SGHAT and FQNNGV. The CDR3 here is CASSLGAGPGELFF. CDR3 DNA sequence: TGTGCCAGCAGCTTAGGGGCGGGACCCGGGGAGCTGTTTTTT.

The chain carries TRBV18 and TRBJ1-1; no firm D call. The germline V gene encodes CDR1 KGHSH and CDR2 LQKENI. Trimming removed 6 bases from V and 2 bases from J, with 7 bases in between. The CDR3 consists of 12 residues. CDR3 region: CASSPANTEAFF. The CDR3, as DNA: TGTGCCAGCTCCCCAGCCAACACTGAAGCTTTCTTT.

V usage is TRBV29-1 and J usage is TRBJ1-3; tentatively, D is TRBD1 (6 bases). The CDR3 has 13 amino acids. Germline V gene data show CDR1 as SQVTM and CDR2 as ANQGSEA. Deletions cut 6 bases from V and 2 bases from J, with 11 bases between. The CDR3 here is CSVEQGAGNTIYF. For the CDR3, the DNA is TGCAGCGTAGAACAGGGTGCTGGAAACACCATATATTTT.

DNA of the CDR3: TGTGCCAGCAGTTACGCTGGGACGGCACAAGAGACCCAGTACTTC. Protein product: CASSYAGTAQETQYF. The chain couples TRBV6-5 to TRBJ2-5; D assignment may be TRBD1 or TRBD2 (5 bases each). In germline, CDR1 is MNHEY, CDR2 SVGAGI. This CDR3 region has 15 residues. Between the trimmed V and J ends, which lost 2 bases and 2 bases, there was a span of 12 bases.

The rearrangement uses TRBV28 and TRBJ2-7, with 10 bases lining up with TRBD1. J lost 5 bases, V lost 5 bases, and 9 bases had no gene match. CDR1 and CDR2 (germline): MDHEN, SYDVKM. The CDR3 runs 15 residues. CDR3 DNA sequence: TGTGCCAGCAGTCCGTTGGGACAGGGGTACCACGAGCAGTACTTC. Residues: CASSPLGQGYHEQYF.

The chain carries TRBV7-9 and TRBJ2-7; D perhaps matches TRBD2 (5 bases). CDR1 is SEHNR, CDR2 FQNEAQ, per germline (reference sequence). The CDR3 sequence is 13 residues long. Trimming shortened V by 1 base and J by 7 bases, and 11 bases separated the two germline ends. The CDR3 nucleotides read TGTGCCAGCAGCTTAGTGGCCACGGGGGAGCAGTACTTC. It codes for CASSLVATGEQYF.